Following are 29 T cell receptor beta chains from one sample sequenced in a study of T-cell memory formation after mild COVID-19. TCRdb fed the 5' RACE reads into MiXCR, producing one record per CDR3 protein. The table lists roughly 340,000 distinct CDR3 sequences, approximately 15% of them singletons. What was sequenced was PBMCs or a T cell subset sorted from them (not recorded which). The source is a man aged 18-30 years who had mild COVID-19 (a few samples of this study predate the infection). Cell type and time point are not known.

The CDR3 region has the DNA TGTGCCAGCAGCCCCGGACCGACCTATGGCTACACCTTC. This sequence encodes CASSPGPTYGYTF. The rearrangement joins TRBV6-2 or TRBV6-3 to TRBJ1-2, with D uncertain. The CDR3 loop spans 13 amino acids. Trimming cost V 6 bases and J 4 bases, with 12 bases left between them. The germline gives CDR1 MNHEY, CDR2 SVGEGT.

The chain joins TRBV4-1 to TRBJ1-1, with D perhaps TRBD1 (5 bases). Germline CDR1 is MGHRA and CDR2 is YSYEKL. This CDR3 region has 13 residues. V was cut by 1 base and J by 5 bases, with 8 bases left in between. The CDR3 sequence: CASSQVEGTEAFF. The CDR3 nucleotides read TGCGCCAGCAGCCAAGTAGAGGGGACTGAAGCTTTCTTT.

This clonotype was seen only a few times. The chain joins TRBV29-1 to TRBJ2-2; no definite D call. V lost 6 bases and J 7 bases, leaving 9 bases between the germline ends. The CDR3 has 11 residues. CDR1 and CDR2 (germline): SQVTM, ANQGSEA. The CDR3: CSVEYIGELFF. CDR3 DNA sequence: TGCAGCGTCGAATATATCGGGGAGCTGTTTTTT.

This rearrangement joins TRBV4-3 to TRBJ1-2; TRBD1 might be the D (5 bases). This CDR3 has 15 amino acids. The germline V gene has CDR1 LGHNA and CDR2 YSLEER. The V end lost 0 bases, the J end lost 7 bases, and 15 bases lay between the germline ends. Written as DNA, the CDR3 is TGCGCCAGCAGCCAAGAGTGGACTGACAGAATTGGCTACACCTTC. Protein sequence: CASSQEWTDRIGYTF.

The chain is built from TRBV2 and TRBJ1-1; no clear D. The CDR3 loop spans 13 amino acids. V lost 6 bases, J lost 1 base, and 9 bases lay in between. Germline V gene data show CDR1 as SNHLY and CDR2 as FYNNEI. CDR3 in DNA: TGTGCCAGCAGCCGAGAAAGGAACACTGAAGCTTTCTTT. This encodes CASSRERNTEAFF.

This clonotype was counted at least ten times. The chain employs TRBV10-3 and TRBJ2-7; a possible D gene is TRBD2 (6 bases). Germline CDR1 and CDR2: ENHRY and SYGVKD. The V end lost 6 bases, the J end lost 3 bases, and 6 bases lay between the germline ends. This CDR3 spans 11 amino acids. This CDR3 is CAISGSYEQYF. CDR3 in DNA: TGTGCCATCAGCGGGAGCTACGAGCAGTACTTC.

The rearrangement links TRBV4-3 to TRBJ1-1; 8 positions agree with TRBD1. The V gene end was trimmed by 3 bases and the J gene end by 8 bases; junction bases not matched to a gene: 2. Germline V lookup: CDR1 LGHNA, CDR2 YSLEER. The CDR3 has 12 residues. The CDR3 DNA sequence: TGCGCCAGCAGCCAGGGGGACAGGGAAGCTTTCTTT. This sequence encodes CASSQGDREAFF.

This clonotype was seen only a few times. The rearrangement joins TRBV28 to TRBJ2-7, with unresolved D. This CDR3 is 13 amino acids long. In germline, CDR1 is MDHEN, CDR2 SYDVKM. Trimming removed 2 bases at V and 3 bases at J, with 8 bases between. Written as DNA, the CDR3 is TGTGCCAGCAGTTTACCTTTCAGCTACGAGCAGTACGTC. Its translation: CASSLPFSYEQYV.

This clonotype showed up just a few times. J is TRBJ1-2 and V is TRBV20-1, with 7 bases identical to TRBD1. Germline V gives CDR1 DFQATT, CDR2 SNEGSKA (reference sequence). With V trimmed by 2 bases and J by 4 bases, 10 bases remained unmatched. CDR3 length: 15 residues. CDR3 residues: CSARSPGTAFYGYTF. CDR3 bases: TGCAGTGCTAGATCCCCCGGGACAGCGTTCTATGGCTACACCTTC.

This clonotype was counted ten times or more. The rearrangement uses TRBV28 and TRBJ2-2; the match to TRBD2 covers 7 bases. The ends lost 8 bases at V and 6 bases at J; junction bases unmatched: 3. Germline V gene sequence: CDR1 MDHEN, CDR2 SYDVKM. This CDR3 spans 12 amino acids. The CDR3 DNA sequence: TGTGCCAGCGGGGGGGGTGCCGGGGAGCTGTTTTTT. Protein sequence: CASGGGAGELFF.

In this sample, this clonotype turned up a few times. The chain links TRBV6-2 or TRBV6-3 to TRBJ1-5, with D tentatively TRBD1 (5 bases). The CDR3 has 13 residues. With 4 bases removed from V and 4 bases from J, the gap between germline ends came to 8 bases. Germline-derived CDR1 and CDR2 are MNHEY and SVGEGT. CDR3 sequence reads: CASSWSGNQPQHF. CDR3 in DNA: TGTGCCAGCAGTTGGTCAGGGAATCAGCCCCAGCATTTT.

The CDR3 region has the DNA TGCGCCAGCAGCCAAGACGCAGGTCCATCTGGCTACACCTTC. Residues: CASSQDAGPSGYTF. The chain is built from TRBV4-1 and TRBJ1-2; D is undetermined. V was pared by 0 bases and J by 7 bases, with 12 bases between. The CDR3 consists of 14 residues. The germline V gene has CDR1 MGHRA and CDR2 YSYEKL.

In regard to this clonotype: With a much larger clone just one base away, this may be a read error. This chain connects TRBV3-1 to TRBJ2-1; D might be TRBD1 (5 bases). Trimming took 0 bases from V and 2 from J, leaving 8 bases between them. CDR1 and CDR2 (germline): LGHDT, YNNKEL (reference sequence). The CDR3 is 15 amino acids. The CDR3: CASSQDGAPYNEQFF. Written as DNA, the CDR3 is TGTGCCAGCAGCCAAGATGGGGCCCCCTACAATGAGCAGTTCTTC.

This chain uses TRBV6-6 with TRBJ1-1; D remains ambiguous. The CDR3 consists of 11 residues. Trimming cost V 5 bases and J 5 bases, with 6 bases left between them. The V gene's germline CDR1 is MNHNY and CDR2 SVGAGI (reference sequence). CDR3 coding DNA: TGTGCCAGCAGTCGATTAACTGAAGCTTTCTTT. Protein: CASSRLTEAFF.

The chain is built from TRBV5-1 and TRBJ2-2; no clear D. CDR1 is SGHRS, CDR2 YFSETQ, per germline. CDR3 length: 14 residues. The V and J ends lost 0 bases and 2 bases respectively, with 5 bases between them. CDR3 nucleotides: TGCGCCAGCAGCTTGGTGGTCAACACCGGGGAGCTGTTTTTT. Amino acids: CASSLVVNTGELFF.

This clonotype was seen a few times. This chain links TRBV29-1 with TRBJ1-1; possible D gene TRBD1, 5 bases. The CDR3 extends over 12 amino acids. Germline CDR1 and CDR2: SQVTM and ANQGSEA. V was cut by 6 bases and J by 5 bases, with 13 bases left in between. The CDR3 protein is CSVDSGRTEAFF. CDR3 DNA: TGCAGCGTAGACTCAGGGAGGACTGAAGCTTTCTTT.

The V and J genes are TRBV25-1 and TRBJ2-5, with 8 bases matching TRBD2. The junction had 9 bases not matched to a gene; V was cut back by 7 bases and J by 5 bases. This CDR3 has 14 residues. From germline, CDR1 is MGHDK and CDR2 SYGVNS. CDR3 sequence reads: CASTDGGAGETQYF. Here the CDR3 DNA reads TGTGCCAGCACTGACGGGGGGGCCGGGGAGACCCAGTACTTC.

This clonotype was counted many times. The chain couples TRBV12-3 or TRBV12-4 to TRBJ2-5; 12 bases fit TRBD2. This CDR3 contains 16 residues. After removal of 5 bases from V and 5 bases from J, the junction contained 9 bases not matched to a gene. CDR3 sequence: CASSAPSGGAYETQYF. CDR3 in DNA: TGTGCCAGCAGTGCCCCTAGCGGGGGGGCCTATGAGACCCAGTACTTC.

J is TRBJ2-2 and V is TRBV29-1; 8 nucleotides agree with TRBD1. The V segment lost 6 bases and the J segment 4 bases; nucleotides outside the gene matches: 4. The CDR3 sequence is 13 residues long. Germline assignment: CDR1 SQVTM and CDR2 ANQGSEA. CDR3 region: CSVGQGATGELFF. CDR3 DNA sequence: TGCAGCGTAGGTCAGGGGGCCACCGGGGAGCTGTTTTTT.

This chain uses TRBV4-1 with TRBJ2-2; weak D call: TRBD2 (5 bases). The CDR3 length is 17 residues. The germline V gene has CDR1 MGHRA and CDR2 YSYEKL. The V gene lost 0 bases and the J gene lost 5 bases, with 16 bases spanning the gap. Written as DNA, the CDR3 is TGCGCCAGCAGCCAAGAGGTCATGAGGGTACGGACCGGGGAGCTGTTTTTT. Translation gives CASSQEVMRVRTGELFF.

The chain uses TRBV21-1 and TRBJ2-2; the D segment call TRBD2 is taken from the table without a DNA check. TRBV21-1 is a known pseudogene. CDR3 length: 14 residues. CDR3 region: CASISGPNTGELFF. CDR3 DNA: TGTGCCAGCATCAGCGGGCCGAACACCGGGGAGCTGTTTTTT.

The chain couples TRBV6-2 or TRBV6-3 to TRBJ2-2, with D tentatively TRBD1 (6 bases). V lost 6 bases to trimming and J lost 5 bases, with 16 bases between them. This CDR3 comprises 15 residues. Germline values: CDR1 MNHEY, CDR2 SVGEGT. For the CDR3, the DNA is TGTGCCAGCAGAGTCCTTGACAGGTTTACCGGGGAGCTGTTTTTT. As protein: CASRVLDRFTGELFF.

This chain uses TRBV6-5 with TRBJ1-1; D gene ambiguous. In germline, CDR1 is MNHEY, CDR2 SVGAGI. The CDR3 totals 13 residues. Trimming shortened V by 5 bases and J by 4 bases, and 11 bases separated the two germline ends. CDR3 nucleotides: TGTGCCAGCAGTCCTGGGCAGTTCACTGAAGCTTTCTTT. It encodes CASSPGQFTEAFF.

The sample holds one count of this clonotype. CDR3 protein: CSAGGLYEQYF. The CDR3 nucleotides are TGCAGTGCAGGCGGACTCTACGAGCAGTACTTC. J is TRBJ2-7 and V is TRBV20-1; a weak D match, TRBD2 (5 bases). There are 11 residues in the CDR3. The V gene lost 6 bases and the J gene lost 3 bases, with 9 bases spanning the gap. Germline CDR1 reads DFQATT; CDR2 reads SNEGSKA (reference sequence).

This clonotype has just a few counts. V is TRBV28 and J is TRBJ2-3; maybe TRBD2 (6 bases). The V end lost 7 bases, the J end lost 3 bases, and 17 bases lay between the germline ends. The CDR3 has 15 residues. The germline CDR1 and CDR2 sequences are MDHEN and SYDVKM. CDR3 DNA sequence: TGTGCCAGCACCCATCATACCGGGGGTACAGATACGCAGTATTTT. Translation: CASTHHTGGTDTQYF.

This chain links TRBV7-9 with TRBJ2-7, with D tentatively TRBD1 (7 bases). Per the germline V gene, CDR1 is SEHNR and CDR2 is FQNEAQ (reference sequence). The CDR3 sequence is 13 residues long. Trimming pared 5 bases from V and 2 bases from J, leaving 10 bases between. This CDR3 is CASSGGTAYEQYV. The CDR3 nucleotides read TGTGCCAGCAGCGGAGGGACAGCCTACGAGCAGTACGTC.

This clonotype qualifies as medium-sized. The chain has TRBV6-4 and TRBJ2-2; D perhaps matches TRBD1 (5 bases). Trimming removed 2 bases at V and 4 bases at J, with 5 bases between. The CDR3 contains 13 residues. Per the germline V gene, CDR1 is MRHNA and CDR2 is SNTAGT. CDR3 in amino acids: CASSDRGTGELFF. As DNA, the CDR3 is TGTGCCAGCAGTGACAGGGGCACCGGGGAGCTGTTTTTT.

The chain couples TRBV9 to TRBJ1-5, with TRBD1 as a possible D gene (6 bases). Trimming left V 0 bases short and J 6 bases short, with 16 bases between. This CDR3 has 16 residues. Per the germline V gene, CDR1 is SGDLS and CDR2 is YYNGEE. CDR3: CASSVGAGAAGQPQHF. For the CDR3, the DNA is TGTGCCAGCAGCGTAGGAGCGGGGGCGGCAGGTCAGCCCCAGCATTTT.

This clonotype has a handful of counts. The chain employs TRBV19 and TRBJ1-5, with D uncertain. V shed 6 bases and J shed 3 bases, with 6 bases lying between them. Germline V gene data show CDR1 as LNHDA and CDR2 as SQIVND (reference sequence). This CDR3 is 12 amino acids long. CDR3 sequence: CASRLDNQPQHF. CDR3 sequence (DNA): TGTGCCAGTAGACTTGACAATCAGCCCCAGCATTTT.